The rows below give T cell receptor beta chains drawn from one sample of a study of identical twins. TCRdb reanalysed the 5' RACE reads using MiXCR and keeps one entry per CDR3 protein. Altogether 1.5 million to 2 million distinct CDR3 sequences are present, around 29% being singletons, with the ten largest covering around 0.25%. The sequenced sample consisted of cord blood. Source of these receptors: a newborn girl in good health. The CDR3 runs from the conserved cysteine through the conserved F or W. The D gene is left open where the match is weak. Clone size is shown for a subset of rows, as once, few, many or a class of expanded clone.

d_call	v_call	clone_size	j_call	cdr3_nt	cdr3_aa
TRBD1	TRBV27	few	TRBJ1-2	TGTGCCGGCAGTTTCCACGTTCCACTCGACAGGGACTATGGCTACACCTTC	CAGSFHVPLDRDYGYTF
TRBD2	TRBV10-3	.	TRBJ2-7	TGTGCCATCAGTGTATTTGGGCGGGAGCCGTCCTACGAGCAGTACTTC	CAISVFGREPSYEQYF
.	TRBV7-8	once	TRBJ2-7	TGTGCCAGCAGCTTATCGTACAGGGAGACCTACAATGAGCAGTACTTC	CASSLSYRETYNEQYF
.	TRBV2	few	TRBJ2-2	TGTGCCAGCAGTGTGTGGGGAACCGGGGAGCTGTTTTTT	CASSVWGTGELFF
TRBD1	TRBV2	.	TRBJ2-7	TGTGCCAGCAGTCGACAGGGGCCGAGCTGCGAGCAGTACTTC	CASSRQGPSCEQYF
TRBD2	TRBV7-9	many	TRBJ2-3	TGTGCCAGCAGCTTAAGTTCTAGCGGTAAAGATACGCAGTATTTT	CASSLSSSGKDTQYF
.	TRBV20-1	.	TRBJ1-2	TGCAGTGCTTCCTCCCAGGGCCTTTTCTATGGCTACACCTTC	CSASSQGLFYGYTF
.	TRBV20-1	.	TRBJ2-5	TGCAGTGCTAGACAAAGACCGACTGGTGAGCAGTACTTC	CSARQRPTGEQYF
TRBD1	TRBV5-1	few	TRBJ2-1	TGCGCCAGCAGACCCTTAGGGGGCCACAATGAGCAGTTCTTC	CASRPLGGHNEQFF
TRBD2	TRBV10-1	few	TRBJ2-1	TGCGCCAGCAGTGAAGAAGCGGGGGCAAGCTCCTACAATGAGCAGTTCTTC	CASSEEAGASSYNEQFF
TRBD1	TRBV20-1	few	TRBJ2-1	TGCAGTGCGTCGGACAGGGGGAGGACACACAATGAGCAGTTCTTC	CSASDRGRTHNEQFF
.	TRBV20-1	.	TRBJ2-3	TGCAGTGCTAGGGTTAACCGGGACTGGTTTTCGAGCACAGATACGCGGTATTTT	CSARVNRDWFSSTDTRYF
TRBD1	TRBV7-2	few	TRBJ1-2	TGTGCCAGCAGCTCAACACAGGGGGGCTACACCTTC	CASSSTQGGYTF
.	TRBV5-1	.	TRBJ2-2	TGCGCCAGCAGCACCGAGCGGATGGGGACCGGGGAGCTGTTTTTT	CASSTERMGTGELFF
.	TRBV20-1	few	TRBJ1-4	TGCAGTGCTAATGCGCCTGATAATGAAAAACTGTTTTTT	CSANAPDNEKLFF
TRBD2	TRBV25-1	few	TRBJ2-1	TGTGCCAGCAGCGTTCGGGGACTAGCGGGGACCGAGCAGTTCTTC	CASSVRGLAGTEQFF
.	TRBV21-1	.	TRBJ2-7	TGTGCCAGCAGCAAAGAGGGACCGGGACAGGACCCCTACGAGCAGTACTTC	CASSKEGPGQDPYEQYF
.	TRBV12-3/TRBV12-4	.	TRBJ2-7	TGTGCCAGCAGTTTCCGGGACGAGCACTACGAGCAGTACTTC	CASSFRDEHYEQYF
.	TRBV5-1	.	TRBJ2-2	TGCGCCAGCAGCTTGGATTCTGGGAGAAGGAACGGGGAGCTGTTTTTT	CASSLDSGRRNGELFF
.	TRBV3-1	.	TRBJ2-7	TGTGCCAGCAGCCAAGAGTGGAGCGGGCGGTACGAGCAGTACTTC	CASSQEWSGRYEQYF
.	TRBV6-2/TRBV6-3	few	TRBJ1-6	TGTGCCAGCGGGACCGGGACATTGAGTTCACCCCTCCACTTT	CASGTGTLSSPLHF
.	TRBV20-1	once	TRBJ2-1	TGCAGTGCTAGTCGGGGACGGTACTCATACAATGAGCAGTTCTTC	CSASRGRYSYNEQFF
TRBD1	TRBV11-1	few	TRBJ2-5	TGTGCCAGCAGCTTAGGTTTCGTTTGGTGCAGGGGGTGCCAAGAGACCCAGTACTTC	CASSLGFVWCRGCQETQYF
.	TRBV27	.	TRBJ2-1	TGTGCCAGCAGTTGGAGGGGTCCTTCCTACAATGAGCAGTTCTTC	CASSWRGPSYNEQFF
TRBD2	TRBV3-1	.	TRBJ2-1	TGTGCCAGCAGCCAGGGACTAAGTTTGGCCGATGAGCAGTTCTTC	CASSQGLSLADEQFF